The 22 T cell receptor beta chains given below trace back to one sample, sequenced in a study of T cells in Graves' hyperthyroidism and ophthalmopathy. Template material for amplifying TCR beta CDR3 regions consisted of RNA transcripts. HTBI primers drove first-round RT-PCR of the TCR CDR3. TCRdb called the multiplex PCR reads again in MiXCR, with one record for every CDR3 protein. The repertoire has approximately 400,000 distinct CDR3 sequences, about 14% of them found once; the top ten carry 25% to 30%. Sequencing was done on a sample of blood. Receptors were obtained from a man in his forties or fifties with Graves' ophthalmopathy.

This clonotype was seen many times. V and J are TRBV5-8 and TRBJ1-5; 10 bases agree with TRBD1. Germline V CDR1 and CDR2: SGHTS, YDEGEE. This CDR3 has 15 amino acids. The V gene end was trimmed by 2 bases and the J gene end by 7 bases; junction bases not matched to a gene: 6. CDR3 loop: CASSFGLGQGQPQHF. The CDR3, as DNA: TGTGCCAGCAGCTTCGGCCTGGGACAGGGGCAGCCCCAGCATTTT.

This clonotype was recorded at least ten times. The chain recombines TRBV2 with TRBJ2-2; the match to TRBD2 covers 14 bases. In germline, CDR1 is SNHLY, CDR2 FYNNEI. The CDR3 consists of 18 residues. The V segment lost 5 bases and the J segment 5 bases; nucleotides outside the gene matches: 10. The CDR3 sequence is CASSYEGTSGRGTGELFF. The CDR3 bases are TGTGCCAGCAGTTACGAAGGGACTAGCGGGAGAGGTACCGGGGAGCTGTTTTTT.

In its sample, this clonotype was seen many times. V gene TRBV12-3 or TRBV12-4 combines with J gene TRBJ2-7; 9 bases line up with TRBD1. The CDR3 loop spans 15 amino acids. V trimming: 3 bases; J trimming: 5 bases; junction bases outside the gene matches: 8. This CDR3 reads CASSLGTGFLDEQYF. The CDR3 nucleotides are TGTGCCAGCAGTTTGGGGACAGGGTTTCTCGACGAGCAGTACTTC.

In this sample, this clonotype turned up a few times. The V and J genes are TRBV7-3 and TRBJ2-2, with no clear D. The CDR3 is 12 residues long. Germline assignment: CDR1 SGHTA and CDR2 FQGTGA. With 1 base removed from V and 6 bases from J, the gap between germline ends came to 3 bases. The CDR3: CASSLNSGELFF. The CDR3 nucleotides are TGTGCCAGCAGCTTAAATTCCGGGGAGCTGTTTTTT.

This clonotype was seen repeatedly, ten times or more. The genes are TRBV20-1 and TRBJ2-3, with a possible D match to TRBD2 (6 bases). This CDR3 spans 13 amino acids. The V gene lost 6 bases and the J gene lost 2 bases, with 12 bases spanning the gap. Germline CDR1 and CDR2: DFQATT and SNEGSKA (reference sequence). The CDR3 loop is CSAWDFHTDTQYF. CDR3 in DNA: TGCAGTGCATGGGACTTCCACACAGATACGCAGTATTTT.

This clonotype appeared many times. V is TRBV7-2 and J is TRBJ2-7, with D perhaps matching TRBD2 (6 bases). The CDR3 has 15 amino acids. Germline lookup yields CDR1 SGHTA and CDR2 FQGNSA. V gave up 6 bases and J gave up 5 bases, with 20 bases separating them. The CDR3 loop reads CASRLLAPTGDEQYF. The DNA of the CDR3 is TGTGCCAGCAGATTGCTAGCGCCCACCGGGGACGAGCAGTACTTC.

This clonotype came up many times. The chain uses TRBV11-2 and TRBJ1-4; perhaps TRBD1 as D (5 bases). The germline V gene encodes CDR1 SGHAT and CDR2 FQNNGV. The CDR3 has 14 residues. V was shortened by 1 base and J by 8 bases, with 11 bases between the two germline ends. The CDR3 DNA follows: TGTGCCAGCAGCTTAGTCCTGGGGCGAGAAAAACTGTTTTTT. Translating gives CASSLVLGREKLFF. Together with reference TRBV11-2 and TRBJ1-4, the CDR3 gives the full variable domain: EAGVAQSPRYKIIEKRQSVAFWCNPISGHATLYWYQQILGQGPKLLIQFQNNGVVDDSQLPKDRFSAERLKGVDSTLKIQPAKLEDSAVYLCASSLVLGREKLFFGSGTQLSVL.

This clonotype was counted at least ten times. The V and J genes are TRBV20-1 and TRBJ2-7; D not resolved. The germline V and J ends were trimmed by 3 bases and 6 bases, with 9 bases remaining between them. The germline V gene encodes CDR1 DFQATT and CDR2 SNEGSKA (reference sequence). The CDR3 consists of 11 residues. The CDR3 DNA sequence: TGCAGTGCTAGTCAGGTACGCGAGCAGTACTTC. Translating it yields CSASQVREQYF.

The gene calls are TRBV7-9 and TRBJ2-3; a weak D match, TRBD1 (6 bases). CDR1 and CDR2 (germline): SEHNR, FQNEAQ (reference sequence). V shed 5 bases and J shed 5 bases, with 20 bases lying between them. CDR3 length: 16 amino acids. The CDR3 DNA sequence: TGTGCCAGCAGCGATCCTACAGGGCCTCGCGGAGATACGCAGTATTTT. Translated, it gives CASSDPTGPRGDTQYF.

The chain couples TRBV2 to TRBJ2-5; 11 bases are a match to TRBD2. This CDR3 is 16 amino acids long. The trim removed 4 bases at V and 5 bases at J, leaving 9 bases unmatched. Per germline, CDR1 SNHLY and CDR2 FYNNEI. CDR3 in amino acids: CASSVGLAGGGETQYF. In nucleotides, the CDR3 is TGTGCCAGCAGTGTTGGGCTAGCGGGAGGAGGGGAGACCCAGTACTTC.

The rearrangement uses TRBV28 and TRBJ2-1, with TRBD2 matching 10 bases. The germline gives CDR1 MDHEN, CDR2 SYDVKM. The J segment lost 6 bases and the V segment lost 5 bases, leaving 19 bases of the junction unmatched. The CDR3 totals 19 residues. The CDR3 region has the DNA TGTGCCAGCAGTCTCAGCAGGGGGCTGGGTAGCGGGAGGCGCAATGAGCAGTTCTTC. As protein: CASSLSRGLGSGRRNEQFF.

This clonotype occurred many times. The chain links TRBV7-8 to TRBJ2-3, with D unclear. Trimming shortened V by 8 bases and J by 0 bases, and 6 bases separated the two germline ends. Germline V CDR1 and CDR2: SGHVS, FQNEAQ. The CDR3 spans 12 residues. The CDR3 DNA reads as TGTGCCAGCCTTACCAGCACAGATACGCAGTATTTT. Protein product: CASLTSTDTQYF. The variable domain in full, completed from reference TRBV7-8 and TRBJ2-3, reads GAGVSQSPRYKVAKRGQDVALRCDPISGHVSLFWYQQALGQGPEFLTYFQNEAQLDKSGLPSDRFFAERPEGSVSTLKIQRTQQEDSAVYLCASLTSTDTQYFGPGTRLTVL.

This sequence joins TRBV6-1 and TRBJ1-1; 7 bases line up with TRBD1. In germline, CDR1 is MNHNS, CDR2 SASEGT. Unmatched junction bases numbered 8, after V lost 10 bases and J lost 0 bases. CDR3 size: 14 residues. The CDR3 is CATGQVGMNTEAFF. The CDR3 nucleotides read TGTGCCACCGGACAGGTTGGGATGAACACTGAAGCTTTCTTT.

This chain connects TRBV19 to TRBJ1-5; D is possibly TRBD1 (5 bases). Germline CDR1 reads LNHDA; CDR2 reads SQIVND (reference sequence). The V end lost 2 bases, the J end lost 0 bases, and 8 bases lay between the germline ends. The CDR3 spans 15 residues. The CDR3 bases are TGTGCCAGTAGTATATCAGGGATTAGCAATCAGCCCCAGCATTTT. Translating it yields CASSISGISNQPQHF.

This chain joins TRBV6-5 and TRBJ2-5; possibly TRBD2 for D (6 bases). The CDR3 extends over 15 amino acids. Trimming took 2 bases from V and 2 from J, leaving 12 bases between them. The germline gives CDR1 MNHEY, CDR2 SVGAGI. The CDR3 protein is CASSYLAGSQETQYF. DNA for the CDR3: TGTGCCAGCAGTTACCTCGCGGGGTCTCAAGAGACCCAGTACTTC.

This clonotype was seen only a few times. The CDR3 sequence is CASSVGSDTFTEAFF. CDR3 nucleotides: TGTGCCAGCAGCGTAGGCTCGGACACCTTCACTGAAGCTTTCTTT. The rearrangement joins TRBV9 to TRBJ1-1, with D possibly being TRBD1 (5 bases). The germline V and J ends were trimmed by 0 bases and 4 bases, with 13 bases remaining between them. Germline CDR1 reads SGDLS; CDR2 reads YYNGEE. The CDR3 spans 15 residues.

The chain links TRBV28 to TRBJ1-4; 8 bases agree with TRBD1. The CDR3 covers 15 residues. Germline V gene data show CDR1 as MDHEN and CDR2 as SYDVKM. J was trimmed by 6 bases and V by 3 bases; bases with no gene match: 6. This chain's CDR3 is CASSFWTGTHEKLFF. The CDR3 nucleotides are TGTGCCAGCAGTTTCTGGACAGGGACACATGAAAAACTGTTTTTT.

This clonotype was found a few times. V gene TRBV7-9 combines with J gene TRBJ2-2; 7 bases align to TRBD2. There are 16 residues in the CDR3. Germline loops: CDR1 SEHNR, CDR2 FQNEAQ (reference sequence). Trimming removed 5 bases from V and 1 base from J; junction bases left unmatched: 7. The CDR3 reads CASSQRLAENTGELFF. The CDR3 DNA reads as TGTGCCAGCAGCCAACGGCTAGCGGAGAACACCGGGGAGCTGTTTTTT.

Many counts were recorded for this clonotype. The chain couples TRBV29-1 to TRBJ2-3, with D maybe TRBD1 (6 bases). Germline loops: CDR1 SQVTM, CDR2 ANQGSEA. Deletions cut 3 bases from V and 7 bases from J, with 11 bases between. This CDR3 is 12 amino acids long. CDR3 residues: CSVEAGVHTQYF. The CDR3 DNA sequence: TGCAGCGTTGAGGCAGGGGTCCATACGCAGTATTTT.

Ten or more counts support this clonotype. This chain links TRBV3-1 with TRBJ2-3; 10 bases map to TRBD2. Looked up from germline, CDR1 is LGHDT and CDR2 is YNNKEL (reference sequence). V was pared by 0 bases and J by 6 bases, with 6 bases of the junction left unmatched. This CDR3 is built from 16 residues. The CDR3 coding sequence is TGTGCCAGCAGCCAAGATGGGCTAGCGGGAGCGGATACGCAGTATTTT. This translates into CASSQDGLAGADTQYF.

V is TRBV10-3 and J is TRBJ1-2; TRBD1 aligns across 7 bases. The CDR3 is 13 residues long. V was clipped by 4 bases and J by 4 bases; unmatched bases: 3. Germline V gives CDR1 ENHRY, CDR2 SYGVKD. CDR3: CAISVNRGYGYTF. CDR3 coding DNA: TGTGCCATCAGTGTAAACAGGGGCTATGGCTACACCTTC.

In its sample, this clonotype was seen many times. The chain carries TRBV28 and TRBJ1-2; D remains ambiguous. The CDR3 is 14 amino acids. V was clipped by 4 bases and J by 2 bases, with 11 bases between them. CDR1 is MDHEN, CDR2 SYDVKM, per germline. CDR3 in amino acids: CASSYSRKNYGYTF. The CDR3 DNA is TGTGCCAGCAGTTATAGTCGGAAAAACTATGGCTACACCTTC.